The clone carrying this TCR beta chain was recorded a few times. Its antigen is still unknown. This entry is derived from a study of cytomegalovirus exposure and HLA in healthy donors. Study-wide points: Confirmation in vitro established that a few CMV-associated chains were specific for CMV antigens.

The PCR made use of 60 Vbeta and 13 Jbeta primers. Method: immunoSEQ multiplex PCR; TCRdb's copy keeps in-frame clones and lacks some. The table lists roughly 160,000 clones, nearly 80% of them singletons. CDR1 is SGDLS and CDR2 is YYNGEE in the germline V gene. The CDR3 spans 17 residues. V was pared by 0 bases and J by 4 bases, with 9 bases of the junction left unmatched. This sequence originates from a man aged 50-60 years in good health and CMV-seropositive. The chain links TRBV9 to TRBJ2-3, with 9 bases that match TRBD2. Specimen: PBMCs. The CDR3 DNA reads as TGTGCCAGCAGCGTAGAGGGCGGGGGGGCCCTTCCAGATACGCAGTATTTT. Residues: CASSVEGGGALPDTQYF.